This T cell receptor beta chain was identified in a study of T cell responses to AZD1222 COVID-19 vaccine. Study-wide results and limits: Baseline seropositives among AZD1222 recipients totaled only five or six.

Here immunoSEQ multiplex PCR was the method, and the copy in TCRdb shows in-frame clones only, minus some. The sample yields roughly 100,000 clones, roughly nine tenths seen once. Per the germline V gene, CDR1 is SGHTA and CDR2 is FQGNSA. Losses at the gene ends were 1 base for V and 12 bases for J; bases not matched to a gene: 14. This CDR3 contains 15 residues. This clone was detected only once. Its antigen remains unknown. Sequenced material: peripheral blood, taken on day 0 of AZD1222 vaccination. The receptor was derived from an adult in good health. V usage is TRBV7-2 and J usage is TRBJ2-7, with 8 bases identical to TRBD2. CDR3 DNA: TGTGCCAGCAGCTTAGAGGCGGGGGGTCGCGGCCCCGTGTACTTC. Residues: CASSLEAGGRGPVYF. The variable domain in full, completed from reference TRBV7-2 and TRBJ2-7, reads GAGVSQSPSNKVTEKGKDVELRCDPISGHTALYWYRQSLGQGLEFLIYFQGNSAPDKSGLPSDRFSAERTGGSVSTLTIQRTQQEDSAVYLCASSLEAGGRGPVYFGPGTRLTVT.